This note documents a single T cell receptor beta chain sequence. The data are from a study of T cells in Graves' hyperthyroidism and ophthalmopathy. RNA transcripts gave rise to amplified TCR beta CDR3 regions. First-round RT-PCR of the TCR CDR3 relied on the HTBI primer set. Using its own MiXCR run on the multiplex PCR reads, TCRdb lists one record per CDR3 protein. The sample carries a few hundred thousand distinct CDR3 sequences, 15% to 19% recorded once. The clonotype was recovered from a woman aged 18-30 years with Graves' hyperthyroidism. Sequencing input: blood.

For the CDR3, the DNA is TGCAGTGCTAGAGACTCGATAGCGCAGTTCTTC. Its translation: CSARDSIAQFF. The chain is built from TRBV20-1 and TRBJ2-1; no definite D call. Germline CDR1 and CDR2: DFQATT and SNEGSKA (reference sequence). CDR3 size: 11 residues. V lost 0 bases, J lost 12 bases, and 9 bases lay in between.